This T cell receptor beta chain was captured by sequencing in a study of blood T cell repertoires in COVID-19 (dated by TCRdb to between 2020 and 2021). Looking at the study overall: Collaborator samples came from the United States, Italy and Spain and covered acute and convalescent phases of COVID-19. The repertoires were released in a freely available public database intended as a resource for research on the immune response to SARS-CoV-2. Where HLA class I and class II types were available, the types were taken from metadata supplied by the sample provider, not from assay-based typing. The prospective study material was composed of cDNA or gDNA derived from T cells, B-cell-depleted T cells, or PBMCs. A de-identified subject ID, COVID-19 status, age in years and sex were almost always included in the sample metadata. Deeply sampled blood TCRbeta repertoires from subjects exposed to, actively infected with, or recovered from COVID-19 were included in the dataset. Samples were obtained from the ongoing ImmuneRACE study (first 160 participants) and from some 1,300 subjects provided by 6 global collaborators.

Comment on this clone: No antigen is known for it. Base-call qualities are not available, and no considerably larger clone is one nucleotide away.

General study outcomes and caveats: The quantity of clinical and demographic metadata differed by source and by participant and was supplied without curation.

TCRbeta CDR3 regions were amplified from genomic DNA by means of the immunoSEQ Assay, a bias-controlled multiplex PCR. The study's own analysis went as follows. Nucleated cell counts per sample were estimated from amplification of reference gene primers within the assay. To quantify the absolute abundance of each unique TCRbeta CDR3 rearrangement, sequence reads were collapsed and filtered. Productive Simpson clonality was computed per sample as the square root of Simpson's diversity index over productive rearrangements. TCRdb holds this immuneACCESS table with in-frame rearrangements only. Some clones are missing; in checked studies, unresolved V genes explain under half, and the rest has no known cause. V and J calls and clone size are as listed in that table; D and trimming were resolved from the DNA. This sample has approximately 530,000 clones in its table, and less than 90% of those were observed once. Clones ranked in the top ten supply 7.8% of the sample.

One collaborating source in Seattle enrolled patients while the patients were actively infected and followed the patients over time throughout the course of disease. Whole blood was collected in K2EDTA tubes by collaborating institutions according to the institutions' own protocols. For TCRbeta analysis, collaborator samples were shipped as frozen whole blood, as isolated PBMCs, or as DNA extracted from either sample type. V lost 5 bases and J lost 12 bases, and the count of bases not matched to a germline gene is 7. In the germline V gene (reference sequence), CDR1 corresponds to LNHDA and CDR2 to SQIVND. Including the terminal cysteine and phenylalanine, the CDR3 comprises 14 residues. The CDR3 DNA has 42 bases and is translated from base 1.

The source of this sequence is a woman in her forties or fifties with COVID-19, enrolled during active disease. Here the chain combines TRBV19 and TRBJ2-1, and TRBD2 aligns with 13 junction nucleotides. Sequencing used peripheral blood. The DNA reads as follows: TGTGCCAGTAGTTTGACTAGCGGGGGGCTTGCGCAGTTCTTC. Its protein reads: CASSLTSGGLAQFF.